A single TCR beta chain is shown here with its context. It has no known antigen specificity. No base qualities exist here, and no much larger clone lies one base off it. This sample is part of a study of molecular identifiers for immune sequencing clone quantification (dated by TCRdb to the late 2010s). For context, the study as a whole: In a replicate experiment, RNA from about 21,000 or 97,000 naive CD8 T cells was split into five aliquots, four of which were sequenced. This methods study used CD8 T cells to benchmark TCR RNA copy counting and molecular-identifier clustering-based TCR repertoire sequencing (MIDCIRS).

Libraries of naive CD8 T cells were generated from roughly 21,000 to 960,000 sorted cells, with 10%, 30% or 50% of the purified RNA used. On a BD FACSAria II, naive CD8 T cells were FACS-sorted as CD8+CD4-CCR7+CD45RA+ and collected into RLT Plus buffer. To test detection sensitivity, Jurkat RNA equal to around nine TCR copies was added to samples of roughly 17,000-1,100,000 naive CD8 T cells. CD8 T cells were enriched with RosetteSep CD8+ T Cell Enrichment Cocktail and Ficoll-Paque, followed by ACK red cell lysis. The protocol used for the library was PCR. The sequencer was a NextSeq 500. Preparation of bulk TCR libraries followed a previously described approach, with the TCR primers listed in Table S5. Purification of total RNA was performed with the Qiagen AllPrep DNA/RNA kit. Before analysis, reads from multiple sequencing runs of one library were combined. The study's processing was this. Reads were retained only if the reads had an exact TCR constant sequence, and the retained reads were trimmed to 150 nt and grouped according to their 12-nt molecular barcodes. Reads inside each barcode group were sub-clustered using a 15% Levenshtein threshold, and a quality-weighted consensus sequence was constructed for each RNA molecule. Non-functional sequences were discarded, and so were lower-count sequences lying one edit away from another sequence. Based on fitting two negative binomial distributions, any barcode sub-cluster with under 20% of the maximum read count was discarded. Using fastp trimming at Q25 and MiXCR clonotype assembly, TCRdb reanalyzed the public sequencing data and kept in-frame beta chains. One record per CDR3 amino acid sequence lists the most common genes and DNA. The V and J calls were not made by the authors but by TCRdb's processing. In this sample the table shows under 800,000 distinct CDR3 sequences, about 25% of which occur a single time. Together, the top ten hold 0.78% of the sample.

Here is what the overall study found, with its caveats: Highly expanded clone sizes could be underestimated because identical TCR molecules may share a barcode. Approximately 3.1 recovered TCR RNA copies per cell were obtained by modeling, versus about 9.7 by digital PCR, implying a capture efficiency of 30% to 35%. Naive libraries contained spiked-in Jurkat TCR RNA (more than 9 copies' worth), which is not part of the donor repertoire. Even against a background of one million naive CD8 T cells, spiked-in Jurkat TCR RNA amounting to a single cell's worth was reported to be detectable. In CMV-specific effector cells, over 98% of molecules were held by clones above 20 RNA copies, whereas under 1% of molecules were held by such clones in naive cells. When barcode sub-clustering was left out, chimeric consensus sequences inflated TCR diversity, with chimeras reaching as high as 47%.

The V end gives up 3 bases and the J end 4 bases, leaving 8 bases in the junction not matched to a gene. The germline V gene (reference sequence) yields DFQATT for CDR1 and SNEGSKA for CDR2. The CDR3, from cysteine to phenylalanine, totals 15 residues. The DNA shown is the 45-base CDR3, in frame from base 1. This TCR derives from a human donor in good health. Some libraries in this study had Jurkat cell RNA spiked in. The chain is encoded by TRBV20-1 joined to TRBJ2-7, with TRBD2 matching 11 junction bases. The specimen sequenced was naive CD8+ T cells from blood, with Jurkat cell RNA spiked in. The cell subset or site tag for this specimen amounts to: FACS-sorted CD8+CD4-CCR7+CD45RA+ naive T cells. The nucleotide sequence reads TGCAGTGCTAGGGGGACTAGCGGCTCATTGTACGAGCAGTACTTC. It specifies CSARGTSGSLYEQYF.